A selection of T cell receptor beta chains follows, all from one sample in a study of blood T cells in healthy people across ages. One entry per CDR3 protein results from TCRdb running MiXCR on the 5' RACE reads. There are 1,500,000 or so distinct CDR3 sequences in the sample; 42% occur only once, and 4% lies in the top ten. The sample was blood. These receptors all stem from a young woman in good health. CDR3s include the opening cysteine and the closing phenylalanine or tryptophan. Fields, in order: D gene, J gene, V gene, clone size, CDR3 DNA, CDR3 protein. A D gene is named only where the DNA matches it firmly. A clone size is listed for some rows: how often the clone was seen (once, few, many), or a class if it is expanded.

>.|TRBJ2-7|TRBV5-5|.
TGTGCCAGCAGCTTGCTGGACAGACGTAACTACGAGCAGTACTTC
CASSLLDRRNYEQYF
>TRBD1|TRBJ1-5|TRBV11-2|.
TGTGCCAGCAGCTTAGAAGGGACAGGCCGAGGCAATCAGCCCCAGCATTTT
CASSLEGTGRGNQPQHF
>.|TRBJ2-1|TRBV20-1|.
TGCAGTGCTAGTGACGCGACCTACAATGAGCAGTTCTTC
CSASDATYNEQFF
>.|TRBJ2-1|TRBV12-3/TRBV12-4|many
TGCGCCAGCAGCTCGAGCTCCTACAATGAGCAGTTCTTC
CASSSSSYNEQFF
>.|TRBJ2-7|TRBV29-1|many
TGCAGCGTTCTGACAGTCTCTTCCTACGAGCAGTACTTC
CSVLTVSSYEQYF
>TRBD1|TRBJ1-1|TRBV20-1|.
TGCAGTGCCCATAACAGGGGGCTTAGCCGAGCTTTCTTT
CSAHNRGLSRAFF
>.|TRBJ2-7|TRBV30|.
TGTGTCTGGAGTGCCACCAACTACGAGCAGTACTTC
CVWSATNYEQYF
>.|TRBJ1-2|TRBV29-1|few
TGCAGCGTTCTGGGATTCGGCTACACCTTC
CSVLGFGYTF
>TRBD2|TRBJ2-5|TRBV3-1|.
TGTGCCAGCAGTCAAGGGCCTAGCGGGGGGAACCAGTACTTC
CASSQGPSGGNQYF
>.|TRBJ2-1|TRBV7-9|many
TGTGCCAGCAGTTTAAGGAACAATGAGCAGTTCTTC
CASSLRNNEQFF
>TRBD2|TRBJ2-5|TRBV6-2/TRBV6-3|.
TGTGCCAGCAGTTACACGGGACTAGCGGGCGATCTCCGTAAGTACTTC
CASSYTGLAGDLRKYF
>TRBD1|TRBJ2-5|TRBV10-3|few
TGTGCCATCAGTGGACAGGGGTTAGAGACCCAGTACTTC
CAISGQGLETQYF
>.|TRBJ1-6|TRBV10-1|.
TGCGCCAGCAGTGAGTCGACGGGAAGCTCCTATAATTCACCCCTCCACTTT
CASSESTGSSYNSPLHF
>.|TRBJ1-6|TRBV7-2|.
TGTGCCAGCAGCTTGGGGGCGGTCGTAAATTCACCCCTCCACTTT
CASSLGAVVNSPLHF
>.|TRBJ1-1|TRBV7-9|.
TGTGCCAGCACCCCTCCGAACACTGAAGCTTTCTTT
CASTPPNTEAFF
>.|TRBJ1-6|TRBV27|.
TGTGCCACCTCAGAGGGGAATAATTCACCCCTCCACTTT
CATSEGNNSPLHF
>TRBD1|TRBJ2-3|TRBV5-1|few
TGCGCCAGCTACAACGACAGGGGTGGCACAGATACGCAGTATTTT
CASYNDRGGTDTQYF
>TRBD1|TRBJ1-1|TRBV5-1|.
TGCGCCAGCAGCTTGATCAGGGGGCCCACTGAAGCTTTCTTT
CASSLIRGPTEAFF
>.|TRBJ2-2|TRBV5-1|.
TGCGCCAGCAGCTTGGCAGGGCTTCCGAACACCGGGGAGCTGTTTTTT
CASSLAGLPNTGELFF
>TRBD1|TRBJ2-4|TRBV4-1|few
TGCGCCAGCAGCCAACCTCGGGACAGGGCTGGTCTAGCCAAAAACATTCAGTACTTC
CASSQPRDRAGLAKNIQYF
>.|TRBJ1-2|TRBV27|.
TGTGCCAGCAGTCCCCGTGGGGCTGGCTATGGCTACACCTTC
CASSPRGAGYGYTF
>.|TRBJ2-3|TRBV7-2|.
TGTGCCAGCAGATCCAGGGGAGCAGATACGCAGTATTTT
CASRSRGADTQYF
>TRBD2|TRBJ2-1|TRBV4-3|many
TGCGCCAGCAGCACCAGCCGGACTAGCAGCTCCTACAATGAGCAGTTCTTC
CASSTSRTSSSYNEQFF
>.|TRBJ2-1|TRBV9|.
TGTGCCAGCAGCGTAGCTAGTAATCCTTACAATGAGCAGTTCTTC
CASSVASNPYNEQFF
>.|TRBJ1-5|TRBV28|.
TGTGCCAGCAGTTTAGCCAGGGTTGGAACTCAGCCCCAGCATTTT
CASSLARVGTQPQHF